The 3 T cell receptor beta chains below were found in one sample sequenced in a study of OX40 agonist ivuxolimab in advanced cancers. Clones were read by immunoSEQ multiplex PCR, and TCRdb kept only the in-frame ones, dropping some. This sample has about 130,000 clones; just over 90% occur once, and the top ten carry around 1%. The sequences come from CD4+ or CD8+ T cells sorted from blood, collected in a trial of the OX40 agonist ivuxolimab. These TCRs come from an adult with an advanced solid tumor such as melanoma, head and neck, liver or kidney cancer.

The rearrangement joins TRBV28 to TRBJ1-4; 9 bases match TRBD1. CDR1 is MDHEN, CDR2 SYDVKM, per germline. With 9 bases clipped from V and 3 bases from J, the junction kept 11 bases outside the gene matches. This CDR3 is 16 amino acids long. The CDR3: CASHPGQGSANEKLFF. The DNA for the CDR3 is TGTGCCAGTCATCCGGGACAGGGATCGGCTAATGAAAAACTGTTTTTT.

The chain has TRBV2 and TRBJ2-3; 9 positions match TRBD2. The CDR3 sequence is 13 residues long. Germline assignment: CDR1 SNHLY and CDR2 FYNNEI. CDR3 residues: CATRREGGDTQYF. CDR3 nucleotides: TGTGCAACGAGGCGGGAGGGAGGGGATACGCAGTATTTT.

This chain joins TRBV7-3 and TRBJ2-5; 10 bases agree with TRBD1. The DNA end favors TRBJ2-7, so the J call may be wrong. The CDR3 loop spans 14 amino acids. CDR1 SGHTA and CDR2 FQGTGA come from the germline V gene. As DNA, the CDR3 is TGTGCCAGCAGCTTTGGGACAGGGGAGTACGAGCAGTACTTC. Its translation is CASSFGTGEYEQYF.